This T cell receptor beta chain was found in a study of identical twins. The V gene lost 4 bases and the J gene lost 6 bases, with 16 bases spanning the gap. The CDR3 extends over 14 amino acids. The V gene's germline CDR1 is SGDLS and CDR2 YYNGEE. General study results and limits: Rather than following the same donors, the conclusions depended on cross-sectional statistical analysis.

There are many counts of this clonotype. Its antigen is not identified. Each CDR3 protein gets one entry after TCRdb re-called the 5' RACE reads with MiXCR. The sample includes 300,000 to 400,000 distinct CDR3 sequences, 9% to 15% of them seen just once. A further study also used this sample, focusing on yellow fever vaccine responses in identical twins.

The V gene is TRBV9, the J gene TRBJ1-1, with D perhaps matching TRBD1 (6 bases). This TCR was recovered from a woman under 30 in good health. The specimen was CD8+ T cells sorted from blood. The CDR3: CASSSTGGSSEAFF. CDR3 sequence (DNA): TGTGCCAGCAGCTCTACGGGGGGCAGCTCTGAAGCTTTCTTT.